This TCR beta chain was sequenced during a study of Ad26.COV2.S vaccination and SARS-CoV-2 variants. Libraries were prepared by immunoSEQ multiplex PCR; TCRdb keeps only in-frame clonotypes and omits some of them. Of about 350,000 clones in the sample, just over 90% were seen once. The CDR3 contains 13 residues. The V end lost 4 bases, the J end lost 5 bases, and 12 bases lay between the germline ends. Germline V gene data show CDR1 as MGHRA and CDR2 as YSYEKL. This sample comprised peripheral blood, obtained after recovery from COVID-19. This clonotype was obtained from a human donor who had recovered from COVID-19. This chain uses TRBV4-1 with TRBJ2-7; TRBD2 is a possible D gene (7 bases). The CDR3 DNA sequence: TGCGCCAGCAGCCTAGGGGGGGCCCACGAGCAGTACTTC. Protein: CASSLGGAHEQYF.